What follows are 25 T cell receptor beta chains derived from one specimen sequenced in a study of long-term antiretroviral therapy in people with HIV. Version v3.0 of the immunoSEQ assay was performed at survey level. Some clones are missing from TCRdb's copy, which holds only in-frame ones; the method was immunoSEQ multiplex PCR. In the table there are tens of thousands of clones, roughly 86% of which are singletons. Here the sequenced sample was unsorted PBMCs, taken 0.1 years before starting antiretroviral therapy. These receptors were taken from a woman between 45 and 60 years old with HIV.

The chain uses TRBV5-6 and TRBJ1-1; D uncertain. With 4 bases removed from V and 5 bases from J, the gap between germline ends came to 12 bases. The CDR3 sequence is 13 residues long. Germline lookup yields CDR1 SGHDT and CDR2 YYEEEE. CDR3 DNA: TGTGCCAGCAGCGACCTCACGTGGACTGAAGCTTTCTTT. This sequence encodes CASSDLTWTEAFF.

V usage is TRBV25-1 and J usage is TRBJ1-2, with D perhaps matching TRBD1 (5 bases). This CDR3 has 15 amino acids. Trimming left V 4 bases short and J 3 bases short, with 15 bases between. Germline V gene data show CDR1 as MGHDK and CDR2 as SYGVNS. This chain's CDR3 is CASSGAGDLDYGYTF. Written as DNA, the CDR3 is TGTGCCAGCAGTGGAGCGGGGGACCTAGACTATGGCTACACCTTC.

This clone was detected only once. The V and J genes are TRBV25-1 and TRBJ1-2, with a possible D match to TRBD1 (5 bases). V was clipped by 2 bases and J by 7 bases, with 14 bases between them. The CDR3 covers 14 residues. Germline V gene sequence: CDR1 MGHDK, CDR2 SYGVNS. The CDR3 bases are TGTGCCAGCAGTGAAAACCGGGACGCGGTTGGCTACACCTTC. Translating gives CASSENRDAVGYTF.

This sequence joins TRBV7-9 and TRBJ1-6; TRBD1 matches 9 bases. CDR3 length: 14 residues. With V trimmed by 3 bases and J by 7 bases, 1 base remained unmatched. Germline V gene data show CDR1 as SEHNR and CDR2 as FQNEAQ (reference sequence). The CDR3 DNA reads TGTGCCAGCAGCTTCGGGACAGGGAATTCACCCCTCCACTTT. Translation gives CASSFGTGNSPLHF. Based on the CDR3 plus reference TRBV7-9 and TRBJ1-6, the full variable domain is DTGVSQNPRHKITKRGQNVTFRCDPISEHNRLYWYRQTLGQGPEFLTYFQNEAQLEKSRLLSDRFSAERPKGSFSTLEIQRTEQGDSAMYLCASSFGTGNSPLHFGNGTRLTVT.

This clone came up once. J is TRBJ1-6 and V is TRBV10-3, with 8 bases identical to TRBD1. Germline V gives CDR1 ENHRY, CDR2 SYGVKD. V gave up 2 bases and J gave up 7 bases; unmatched junction bases: 7. CDR3 size: 16 residues. The CDR3 DNA reads TGTGCCATCAGTGAGCAGGGGGCAGGGATCAATTCACCCCTCCACTTT. Amino acid sequence: CAISEQGAGINSPLHF.

The chain employs TRBV6-4 and TRBJ1-1, with 9 bases aligning to TRBD1. CDR3 length equals 14 residues. Unmatched junction bases numbered 2, after V lost 4 bases and J lost 2 bases. CDR1 is MRHNA, CDR2 SNTAGT, per germline. The CDR3 here is CASSAGQGNTEAFF. The CDR3 region has the DNA TGTGCCAGCAGTGCGGGACAGGGAAACACTGAAGCTTTCTTT.

The chain has TRBV11-1 and TRBJ2-7, with D possibly being TRBD1 (6 bases). Germline lookup yields CDR1 SGHAT and CDR2 FQDESV (reference sequence). The CDR3 runs 16 residues. The ends were cut back, 2 bases at V and 3 bases at J, with 17 bases in the middle. The CDR3 is CASSLLGAGEGYEQYF. The CDR3 nucleotides are TGTGCCAGCAGCTTACTGGGGGCAGGAGAAGGCTACGAGCAGTACTTC. The full variable domain, its missing parts supplied by reference TRBV11-1 and TRBJ2-7, is EAEVAQSPRYKITEKSQAVAFWCDPISGHATLYWYRQILGQGPELLVQFQDESVVDDSQLPKDRFSAERLKGVDSTLKIQPAELGDSAMYLCASSLLGAGEGYEQYFGPGTRLTVT.

The rearrangement links TRBV11-1 to TRBJ2-2; maybe TRBD1 (6 bases). V gave up 3 bases and J gave up 7 bases, with 12 bases separating them. There are 14 residues in the CDR3. The V gene's germline CDR1 is SGHAT and CDR2 FQDESV (reference sequence). CDR3 DNA: TGTGCCAGCAGCTTTCACAGGGCTGGCGGGGAGCTGTTTTTT. This translates into CASSFHRAGGELFF.

V usage is TRBV2 and J usage is TRBJ2-7, with D maybe TRBD1 (5 bases). The CDR3 has 13 amino acids. Germline CDR1 is SNHLY and CDR2 is FYNNEI. V lost 4 bases to trimming and J lost 9 bases, with 16 bases between them. The CDR3 reads CASSGQRSWGQYF. CDR3 coding DNA: TGTGCCAGCAGTGGACAGCGATCCTGGGGGCAGTACTTC.

The chain is built from TRBV4-1 and TRBJ1-3, with D unclear. The ends were cut back, 1 base at V and 0 bases at J, with 13 bases in the middle. CDR1 is MGHRA, CDR2 YSYEKL, per germline. The CDR3 length is 17 residues. The CDR3 nucleotides read TGCGCCAGCAGCCAAGGCCGGGCGGGGAGCTCTGGAAACACCATATATTTT. Translated, it gives CASSQGRAGSSGNTIYF.

The chain employs TRBV2 and TRBJ1-4, with a tentative D call TRBD1 (5 bases). V shed 7 bases and J shed 8 bases, with 14 bases lying between them. The CDR3 totals 13 residues. Germline lookup yields CDR1 SNHLY and CDR2 FYNNEI. The CDR3 sequence: CASNNRGTEKLFF. The CDR3 DNA sequence: TGTGCCAGCAATAACCGGGGCACGGAAAAACTGTTTTTT. Combining the CDR3 with reference TRBV2 and TRBJ1-4 gives the whole variable domain EPEVTQTPSHQVTQMGQEVILRCVPISNHLYFYWYRQILGQKVEFLVSFYNNEISEKSEIFDDQFSVERPDGSNFTLKIRSTKLEDSAMYFCASNNRGTEKLFFGSGTQLSVL.

The rearrangement joins TRBV2 to TRBJ2-5; D is unclear. Deletions cut 6 bases from V and 5 bases from J, with 10 bases between. In germline, CDR1 is SNHLY, CDR2 FYNNEI. The CDR3 has 12 amino acids. CDR3 region: CASRKNGETQYF. The CDR3 DNA sequence: TGTGCCAGCAGGAAGAATGGGGAGACCCAGTACTTC. The full variable domain, in which reference TRBV2 and TRBJ2-5 provide the parts outside the CDR3, is EPEVTQTPSHQVTQMGQEVILRCVPISNHLYFYWYRQILGQKVEFLVSFYNNEISEKSEIFDDQFSVERPDGSNFTLKIRSTKLEDSAMYFCASRKNGETQYFGPGTRLLVL.

The rearrangement joins TRBV7-9 to TRBJ2-4; D is perhaps TRBD2 (6 bases). Germline CDR1 reads SEHNR; CDR2 reads FQNEAQ (reference sequence). The V gene lost 1 base and the J gene lost 3 bases, with 16 bases spanning the gap. The CDR3 contains 17 residues. The CDR3 DNA reads as TGTGCCAGCAGCTTAGTTTCAGGCCAGGGAGGCAAAAACATTCAGTACTTC. Its translation: CASSLVSGQGGKNIQYF.

V usage is TRBV19 and J usage is TRBJ1-2; TRBD1 agrees at 8 bases. The CDR3 runs to 12 residues. The germline V gene encodes CDR1 LNHDA and CDR2 SQIVND (reference sequence). Losses at the gene ends were 6 bases for V and 8 bases for J; bases not matched to a gene: 5. The CDR3 here is CASRGQVTGYTF. The CDR3 nucleotides are TGTGCCAGTAGGGGACAGGTTACCGGCTACACCTTC.

The chain joins TRBV7-6 to TRBJ1-2; tentatively, D is TRBD1 (6 bases). The V gene's germline CDR1 is SGHVS and CDR2 FNYEAQ. The CDR3 has 14 amino acids. V lost 5 bases to trimming and J lost 0 bases, with 10 bases between them. In nucleotides, the CDR3 is TGTGCCAGCAGCGACGGGACACCTAACTATGGCTACACCTTC. The encoded protein is CASSDGTPNYGYTF.

The CDR3 sequence: CASSYGLDTYEQYF. CDR3 DNA: TGTGCCAGCAGTTACGGGCTTGATACCTACGAGCAGTACTTC. The chain links TRBV6-5 to TRBJ2-7; D is uncertain. The germline V gene has CDR1 MNHEY and CDR2 SVGAGI. Trimming pared 2 bases from V and 2 bases from J, leaving 10 bases between. The CDR3 consists of 14 residues.

The CDR3 loop reads CASRTSGGSRYEQYF. Written as DNA, the CDR3 is TGTGCCAGCAGGACTAGCGGGGGTTCACGCTACGAGCAGTACTTC. This chain connects TRBV6-5 to TRBJ2-7, with TRBD2 matching 12 bases. V trimming: 6 bases; J trimming: 3 bases; junction bases outside the gene matches: 6. The CDR3 covers 15 residues. The germline V gene has CDR1 MNHEY and CDR2 SVGAGI.

The chain couples TRBV11-2 to TRBJ2-2; D ambiguous. The CDR3 totals 15 residues. Trimming removed 0 bases at V and 1 base at J, with 6 bases between. Germline V gene sequence: CDR1 SGHAT, CDR2 FQNNGV. In DNA form, the CDR3 reads TGTGCCAGCAGCTTAGATAAGTGGAACACCGGGGAGCTGTTTTTT. Translating it yields CASSLDKWNTGELFF.

The rearrangement joins TRBV5-1 to TRBJ1-4; the match to TRBD1 covers 9 bases. V was pared by 3 bases and J by 5 bases, with 5 bases of the junction left unmatched. The CDR3 has 15 residues. Germline-derived CDR1 and CDR2 are SGHRS and YFSETQ. Written as DNA, the CDR3 is TGCGCCAGCAGCTCGGGACAGGGCCCCAATGAAAAACTGTTTTTT. Translated, it gives CASSSGQGPNEKLFF.

V and J are TRBV2 and TRBJ2-1; 12 nucleotides align to TRBD2. CDR3 length equals 14 residues. Trimming cost V 6 bases and J 8 bases; bases outside gene matches: 5. Germline loops: CDR1 SNHLY, CDR2 FYNNEI. The CDR3 region has the DNA TGTGCCAGCAGAGCTAGCGGGGGGGCTGATGAGCAGTTCTTC. Translating it yields CASRASGGADEQFF.

The rearrangement joins TRBV2 to TRBJ2-1; 8 bases are a match to TRBD2. The J segment lost 2 bases and the V segment lost 3 bases, leaving 6 bases of the junction unmatched. This CDR3 spans 16 amino acids. From germline, CDR1 is SNHLY and CDR2 FYNNEI. The CDR3 loop is CASSDIGGATYNEQFF. CDR3 in DNA: TGTGCCAGCAGTGACATCGGGGGGGCCACCTACAATGAGCAGTTCTTC.

J is TRBJ2-5 and V is TRBV2; 8 bases agree with TRBD2. The V gene end was trimmed by 6 bases and the J gene end by 5 bases; junction bases not matched to a gene: 2. The V gene's germline CDR1 is SNHLY and CDR2 FYNNEI. The CDR3 runs to 12 residues. The DNA for the CDR3 is TGTGCCAGCAGGGAGCGGGGGGAGACCCAGTACTTC. It yields the protein CASRERGETQYF.

J is TRBJ2-2 and V is TRBV6-5; 12 bases align to TRBD2. Germline V gene lookup returns CDR1 MNHEY and CDR2 SVGAGI. This CDR3 region has 16 residues. The V segment lost 2 bases and the J segment 7 bases; nucleotides outside the gene matches: 5. The CDR3 here is CASSYETSGGIGELFF. For the CDR3, the DNA is TGTGCCAGCAGTTACGAGACTAGCGGGGGCATCGGGGAGCTGTTTTTT.

The chain has TRBV19 and TRBJ1-6; the D is unclear. Germline assignment: CDR1 LNHDA and CDR2 SQIVND (reference sequence). This CDR3 has 15 residues. V was pared by 1 base and J by 7 bases, with 11 bases between. CDR3 residues: CASSIALERNSPLHF. In DNA, the CDR3 is TGTGCCAGTAGTATAGCTCTTGAGAGGAATTCACCCCTCCACTTT.

The chain uses TRBV19 and TRBJ2-1, with 11 nucleotides matching TRBD2. The CDR3 extends over 18 amino acids. Germline V lookup: CDR1 LNHDA, CDR2 SQIVND (reference sequence). V was pared by 1 base and J by 4 bases, with 9 bases of the junction left unmatched. CDR3 coding DNA: TGTGCCAGTAGTATAGGCTCTCAACTAGCGGGGGCTTACAATGAGCAGTTCTTC. Translating it yields CASSIGSQLAGAYNEQFF.